These 10 T cell receptor beta chains came from one sample sequenced in a study of post-analysis software for immune sequencing data. Study-wide points: Comparison of patients with controls showed four or five TRBV segments more frequent in patients, TRBV5-6, TRBV5-1 and TRBV20-1 among them.

The library was made from cDNA and included unique molecular identifiers. TCRdb ran MiXCR on the PCR reads and lists one entry per CDR3 protein. The profile shows fewer than 850,000 distinct CDR3 sequences, about half of them singletons. The antigens for these receptors are not known. Input material: blood. The receptors originated from a girl aged 5-17 years with multiple sclerosis.

This clonotype has at least ten counts. This chain joins TRBV12-3 or TRBV12-4 and TRBJ2-7; D not certain. Trimming shortened V by 5 bases and J by 0 bases, and 5 bases separated the two germline ends. The CDR3 covers 12 residues. The CDR3 sequence: CASSRYSYEQYF. For the CDR3, the DNA is TGTGCCAGCAGTCGATACTCCTACGAGCAGTACTTC.

This clonotype showed up just a few times. This chain uses TRBV25-1 with TRBJ2-7; 7 bases fit TRBD1. The germline V gene has CDR1 MGHDK and CDR2 SYGVNS. There are 15 residues in the CDR3. The J segment lost 4 bases and the V segment lost 3 bases, leaving 9 bases of the junction unmatched. CDR3 DNA: TGTGCCAGCAGTGACCGACAGGGCCGGCGGTACGAGCAGTACTTC. Protein: CASSDRQGRRYEQYF.

Turning to this clonotype: Germline is not matched at one junction end, which may reflect a read error. This chain joins TRBV9 and TRBJ2-6, with TRBD1 matching 7 bases. The CDR3 loop spans 15 amino acids. Germline-derived CDR1 and CDR2 are SGDLS and YYNGEE. The CDR3 reads CTSRYDRAGANVLTF. CDR3 sequence (DNA): TGTACCAGCAGGTACGACAGGGCTGGGGCCAACGTCCTGACTTTC.

This clonotype was observed a few times. The V call is TRBV6-5, the J call TRBJ2-5, with D perhaps TRBD1 (6 bases). The CDR3 loop spans 15 amino acids. The V gene lost 6 bases and the J gene lost 2 bases, with 16 bases spanning the gap. Germline V gene data show CDR1 as MNHEY and CDR2 as SVGAGI. The CDR3 DNA reads TGTGCCAGCAGGGTTTCCTCAGGGGTACAAGAGACCCAGTACTTC. Translation gives CASRVSSGVQETQYF.

This clonotype was seen a handful of times. The J gene is TRBJ2-7, the V gene TRBV6-2 or TRBV6-3, with 8 positions matching TRBD1. The V gene end was trimmed by 2 bases and the J gene end by 7 bases; junction bases not matched to a gene: 19. The CDR3 runs 18 residues. Germline V lookup: CDR1 MNHEY, CDR2 SVGEGT. The CDR3 protein is CASSYVPSLRDRLSEQYF. CDR3 DNA sequence: TGTGCCAGCAGTTACGTGCCCTCCCTCCGGGACAGGCTGAGTGAGCAGTACTTC.

This clonotype was observed a handful of times. The gene calls are TRBV5-1 and TRBJ2-6; D is undetermined. The CDR3 is 15 residues long. V lost 4 bases, J lost 4 bases, and 12 bases lay in between. Germline assignment: CDR1 SGHRS and CDR2 YFSETQ. The CDR3 DNA is TGCGCCAGCAGCCCTTGGGCGTACGGGGCCAACGTCCTGACTTTC. This codes for CASSPWAYGANVLTF.

The V and J genes are TRBV9 and TRBJ2-1, with 9 bases matching TRBD2. The CDR3 length is 16 residues. The junction had 4 bases not matched to a gene; V was cut back by 0 bases and J by 3 bases. Germline loops: CDR1 SGDLS, CDR2 YYNGEE. CDR3 sequence: CASSVGGTSYYNEQFF. The CDR3 DNA reads as TGTGCCAGCAGCGTAGGGGGGACTAGCTACTACAATGAGCAGTTCTTC. The variable domain in full, completed from reference TRBV9 and TRBJ2-1, reads DSGVTQTPKHLITATGQRVTLRCSPRSGDLSVYWYQQSLDQGLQFLIQYYNGEERAKGNILERFSAQQFPDLHSELNLSSLELGDSALYFCASSVGGTSYYNEQFFGPGTRLTVL.

Note on this clonotype: A read error may explain this, as a much larger clone is one base away. The chain links TRBV6-5 to TRBJ2-1, with 7 bases aligning to TRBD2. Germline CDR1 is MNHEY and CDR2 is SVGAGI. The CDR3 is made up of 12 amino acids. The CDR3 nucleotides read TGTGCCACCAGTTACTCCGGGAGGGAGCAGTTCTTC. This encodes CATSYSGREQFF.

This clonotype was observed a handful of times. This rearrangement joins TRBV7-3 to TRBJ2-1; 14 bases align to TRBD2. V trimming: 5 bases; J trimming: 6 bases; junction bases outside the gene matches: 6. CDR1 and CDR2 (germline): SGHTA, FQGTGA. This CDR3 comprises 16 residues. This CDR3 is CASSTPGLAGVNEQFF. DNA for the CDR3: TGTGCCAGCAGCACCCCGGGACTAGCGGGAGTCAATGAGCAGTTCTTC.

In this sample, this clonotype turned up many times. For the CDR3, the DNA is TGTGCCAGCAGAGACAGGGGAGGCTACGAGCAGTACTTC. It codes for CASRDRGGYEQYF. V gene TRBV12-3 or TRBV12-4 combines with J gene TRBJ2-7; 8 nucleotides match TRBD1. J was trimmed by 3 bases and V by 6 bases; bases with no gene match: 4. The CDR3 is 13 residues long.